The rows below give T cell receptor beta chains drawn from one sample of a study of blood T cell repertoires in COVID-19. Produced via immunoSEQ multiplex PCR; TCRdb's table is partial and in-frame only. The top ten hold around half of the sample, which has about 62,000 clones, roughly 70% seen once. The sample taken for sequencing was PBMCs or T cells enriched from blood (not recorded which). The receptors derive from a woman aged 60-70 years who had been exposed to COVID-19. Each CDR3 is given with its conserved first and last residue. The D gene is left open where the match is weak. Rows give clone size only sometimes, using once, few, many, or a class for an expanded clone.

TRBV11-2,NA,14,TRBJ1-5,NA,CASSIEPSNQPQHF,TGTGCCAGCAGTATAGAGCCCTCCAATCAGCCCCAGCATTTT
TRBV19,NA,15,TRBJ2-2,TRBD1,CASSRQGVNTGELFF,TGTGCCAGTAGTCGACAGGGGGTCAACACCGGGGAGCTGTTTTTT
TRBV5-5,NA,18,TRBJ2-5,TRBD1,CASSAFFRDRVKQETQYF,TGTGCCAGCAGCGCGTTCTTTAGGGACAGGGTGAAGCAAGAGACCCAGTACTTC
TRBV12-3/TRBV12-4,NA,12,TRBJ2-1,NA,CASSSGDNEQFF,TGTGCCAGCAGTTCAGGGGACAATGAGCAGTTCTTC
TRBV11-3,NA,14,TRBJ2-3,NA,CASSFTSGADTQYF,TGTGCCAGCAGCTTTACTAGTGGTGCAGATACGCAGTATTTT
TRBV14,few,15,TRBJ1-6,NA,CASSQDPGWNSPLHF,TGTGCCAGCAGCCAAGATCCGGGTTGGAATTCACCCCTCCACTTT
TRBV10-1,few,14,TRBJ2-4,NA,CASLRVSDKNIQYF,TGCGCCAGCCTGCGGGTTTCGGACAAAAACATTCAGTACTTC
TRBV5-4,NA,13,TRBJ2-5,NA,CASSPGLKETQYF,TGTGCCAGCAGCCCGGGACTTAAAGAGACCCAGTACTTC
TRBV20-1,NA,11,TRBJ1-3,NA,CSASSGNTIYF,TGCAGTGCTAGCTCCGGAAACACCATATATTTT
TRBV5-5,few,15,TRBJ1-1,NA,CASSLVQGSGTEAFF,TGTGCCAGCAGCTTGGTACAGGGTAGTGGGACTGAAGCTTTCTTT
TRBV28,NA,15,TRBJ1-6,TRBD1,CASSSPGQLNSPLHF,TGTGCCAGCAGTTCTCCGGGACAGTTGAATTCACCCCTCCACTTT
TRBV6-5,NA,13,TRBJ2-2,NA,CASSYRGTGELFF,TGTGCCAGCAGTTACAGGGGAACCGGGGAGCTGTTTTTT
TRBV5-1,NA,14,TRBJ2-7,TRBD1,CASSLQGTVYEQYF,TGCGCCAGCAGCTTACAAGGGACAGTCTACGAGCAGTACTTC
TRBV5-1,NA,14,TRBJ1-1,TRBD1,CASSPDRVSTEAFF,TGCGCCAGCAGCCCGGACAGGGTGAGCACTGAAGCTTTCTTT
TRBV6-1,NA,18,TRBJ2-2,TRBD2,CASSVMSLAAYNTGELFF,TGTGCCAGCAGTGTAATGTCACTAGCGGCTTATAACACCGGGGAGCTGTTTTTT
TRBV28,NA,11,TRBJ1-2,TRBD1,CASSYRGGYTF,TGTGCCAGCAGTTACAGGGGCGGCTACACCTTC
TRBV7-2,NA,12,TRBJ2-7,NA,CASSPLGNEQYF,TGTGCCAGCAGCCCACTAGGGAACGAGCAGTACTTC
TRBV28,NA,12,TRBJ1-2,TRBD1,CASTDRAYGYTF,TGTGCCAGCACAGACAGGGCCTATGGCTACACCTTC
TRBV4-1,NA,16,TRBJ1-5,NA,CASSRTALLSNQPQHF,TGCGCCAGCAGCCGGACAGCCCTCCTTAGCAATCAGCCCCAGCATTTT
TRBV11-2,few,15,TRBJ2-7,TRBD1,CASRQQGARSREQYF,TGTGCCAGCAGGCAACAGGGGGCGAGGTCACGCGAGCAGTACTTC
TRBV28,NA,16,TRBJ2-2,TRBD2,CASSFKTSGFGGELFF,TGTGCCAGCAGTTTTAAGACTAGCGGGTTCGGCGGGGAGCTGTTTTTT
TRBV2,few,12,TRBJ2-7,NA,CARGTPPYEQYF,TGTGCCCGAGGGACACCCCCCTACGAGCAGTACTTC
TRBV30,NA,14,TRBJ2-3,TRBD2,CAWRLAGTTDTQYF,TGTGCCTGGAGACTAGCGGGAACCACAGATACGCAGTATTTT